This T cell receptor beta chain is from a study of T cell responses to AZD1222 COVID-19 vaccine. Overall study: Second-dose recipients at about 4 or about 12 weeks were treated as one pooled group.

A word on this clone: Its antigen remains unidentified.

Overall study results and limits: White British ancestry dominated among donors, who included more females, and clonal diversity was possibly underestimated.

Here immunoSEQ multiplex PCR was the method, and the copy in TCRdb shows in-frame clones only, minus some. This sample has around 100,000 clones, with roughly 89% found just once. The ends were cut back, 0 bases at V and 8 bases at J, with 8 bases in the middle. CDR1 is LGHDT and CDR2 is YNNKEL in the germline V gene (reference sequence). The CDR3 spans 14 residues. The material sequenced was peripheral blood, taken on day 0 of AZD1222 vaccination. The J gene is TRBJ1-6, the V gene TRBV3-1 (or the pseudogene TRBV3-2); D gene uncertain. The TCR was taken from an adult in good health. CDR3 sequence reads: CASSQDPRYSPLHF. Written as DNA, the CDR3 is TGTGCCAGCAGCCAAGATCCCCGTTATTCACCCCTCCACTTT.